Listed here are 30 T cell receptor beta chains from one sample, sequenced in a study of CD8+ T cells in alopecia areata. As the sequencing template, cDNA was produced by extracting RNA and reverse transcribing it. Generated by immunoSEQ multiplex PCR, the TCRdb table keeps only in-frame clones and is missing some. The sample includes fewer than 250,000 clones, roughly 57% of them seen just once. Sequencing used CD4+ T cells sorted from blood, obtained at week 0. These receptors all come from a human donor with alopecia areata.

This rearrangement joins TRBV15 to TRBJ1-4; no firm D call. V lost 1 base and J 8 bases, leaving 5 bases between the germline ends. The CDR3 consists of 12 residues. From germline, CDR1 is LNHNV and CDR2 YYDKDF (reference sequence). The CDR3 here is CATSRVPEKLFF. For the CDR3, the DNA is TGTGCCACCAGCAGAGTACCCGAAAAACTGTTTTTT.

The gene calls are TRBV30 and TRBJ1-5; D is perhaps TRBD1 (5 bases). The V gene's germline CDR1 is GTSNPN and CDR2 SVGIG (reference sequence). The CDR3 has 13 residues. The V and J ends lost 0 bases and 6 bases respectively, with 9 bases between them. CDR3 DNA sequence: TGTGCCTGGAGTGTAAGAGGGGCTCAGCCCCAGCATTTT. This encodes CAWSVRGAQPQHF.

The rearrangement uses TRBV9 and TRBJ2-3; 11 bases agree with TRBD2. CDR1 and CDR2 (germline): SGDLS, YYNGEE. V was pared by 3 bases and J by 2 bases, with 5 bases of the junction left unmatched. The CDR3 length is 16 residues. The CDR3 nucleotides read TGTGCCAGCAGCGCTACTAGCGGGGGAATCACAGATACGCAGTATTTT. It yields the protein CASSATSGGITDTQYF. Full variable domain (missing parts from reference TRBV9 and TRBJ2-3): DSGVTQTPKHLITATGQRVTLRCSPRSGDLSVYWYQQSLDQGLQFLIQYYNGEERAKGNILERFSAQQFPDLHSELNLSSLELGDSALYFCASSATSGGITDTQYFGPGTRLTVL.

Only a few counts were recorded for this clone. The rearrangement joins TRBV29-1 to TRBJ2-3, with 10 bases that match TRBD2. V trimming: 4 bases; J trimming: 6 bases; junction bases outside the gene matches: 10. The CDR3 consists of 15 residues. Germline values: CDR1 SQVTM, CDR2 ANQGSEA. The chain's CDR3 is CSVGILAGEGDTQYF. The CDR3 bases are TGCAGCGTTGGGATCCTAGCGGGAGAGGGGGATACGCAGTATTTT.

The J gene is TRBJ2-7, the V gene TRBV4-1; the D is unclear. The CDR3 contains 13 residues. Germline assignment: CDR1 MGHRA and CDR2 YSYEKL. V dropped 3 bases and J dropped 0 bases, with 6 bases sitting between them. The CDR3 sequence is CASSQRSSYEQYF. The CDR3 coding sequence is TGCGCCAGCAGCCAGAGGAGCTCCTACGAGCAGTACTTC.

The chain employs TRBV6-1 and TRBJ2-5, with TRBD2 as a possible D gene (6 bases). There are 13 residues in the CDR3. Germline assignment: CDR1 MNHNS and CDR2 SASEGT. The V end lost 4 bases, the J end lost 5 bases, and 11 bases lay between the germline ends. CDR3 loop: CASSATGDETQYF. The CDR3, as DNA: TGTGCCAGCAGTGCTACGGGAGATGAGACCCAGTACTTC.

The gene calls are TRBV30 and TRBJ1-2; TRBD1 is a possible D gene (5 bases). The ends were cut back, 2 bases at V and 1 base at J, with 14 bases in the middle. The CDR3 spans 15 residues. The germline CDR1 and CDR2 sequences are GTSNPN and SVGIG (reference sequence). CDR3 sequence (DNA): TGTGCCTGGAGTACCGGGACTTCCCTTAACTATGGCTACACCTTC. Amino acid sequence: CAWSTGTSLNYGYTF.

The gene calls are TRBV4-1 and TRBJ2-3; no clear D gene. Germline V CDR1 and CDR2: MGHRA, YSYEKL. CDR3 length: 16 amino acids. V lost 1 base to trimming and J lost 0 bases, with 11 bases between them. The CDR3 spells CASSQALTSSTDTQYF. CDR3 bases: TGCGCCAGCAGCCAAGCACTTACTTCTAGCACAGATACGCAGTATTTT.

This clone was detected a few times. The genes are TRBV29-1 and TRBJ2-1; D uncertain. The CDR3 extends over 16 amino acids. V shed 7 bases and J shed 1 base, with 20 bases lying between them. Germline lookup yields CDR1 SQVTM and CDR2 ANQGSEA. Here the CDR3 DNA reads TGCAGCGCGAAGAGCCAGGAAGGGCAGTCCTACAATGAGCAGTTCTTC. It codes for CSAKSQEGQSYNEQFF.

This clone was recorded a few times. V usage is TRBV11-2 and J usage is TRBJ1-2; D remains unclear. The CDR3 is made up of 12 amino acids. Germline CDR1 reads SGHAT; CDR2 reads FQNNGV. V lost 0 bases and J lost 5, with 4 bases in between. CDR3 protein: CASSLDAYGYTF. The CDR3 DNA is TGTGCCAGCAGCTTAGATGCATATGGCTACACCTTC.

This clone was recorded a few times. The chain uses TRBV10-3 and TRBJ1-2; 10 bases line up with TRBD1. Germline CDR1 ENHRY, CDR2 SYGVKD. There are 15 residues in the CDR3. Germline trimming cut 7 bases from V and 7 bases from J; bases unmatched to any gene: 12. Here the CDR3 reads CAINPGQGVLGGYTF. The CDR3 DNA reads TGTGCCATCAACCCAGGACAGGGGGTGTTAGGTGGCTACACCTTC.

The V gene is TRBV6-6, the J gene TRBJ1-2; D unresolved. The V and J ends lost 7 bases and 8 bases respectively, with 17 bases between them. This CDR3 is 13 amino acids long. Germline V CDR1 and CDR2: MNHNY, SVGAGI (reference sequence). As DNA, the CDR3 is TGTGCCAGCACCCCCGACCCCAAAGGGGGCTACACCTTC. It yields the protein CASTPDPKGGYTF.

The genes are TRBV5-1 and TRBJ2-7; no firm D call. The ends were cut back, 0 bases at V and 1 base at J, with 14 bases in the middle. Per the germline V gene, CDR1 is SGHRS and CDR2 is YFSETQ. This CDR3 region has 16 residues. The CDR3 DNA reads TGCGCCAGCAGCTTGGAACCCAGTAGCCATTCCTACGAGCAGTACTTC. Protein sequence: CASSLEPSSHSYEQYF.

V gene TRBV4-2 combines with J gene TRBJ1-5; D not certain. This CDR3 region has 14 residues. V was clipped by 2 bases and J by 0 bases, with 5 bases between them. Germline V gene data show CDR1 as LGHNA and CDR2 as YNFKEQ. CDR3 residues: CASSQQVSNQPQHF. The CDR3 DNA follows: TGTGCCAGCAGCCAACAGGTTAGCAATCAGCCCCAGCATTTT.

The chain is built from TRBV30 and TRBJ2-1, with TRBD2 identical over 13 bases. The trim removed 4 bases at V and 9 bases at J, leaving 6 bases unmatched. Looked up from germline, CDR1 is GTSNPN and CDR2 is SVGIG (reference sequence). The CDR3 consists of 14 residues. The CDR3 loop is CAWKLAGGRIEQFF. For the CDR3, the DNA is TGTGCCTGGAAACTAGCGGGAGGGCGTATTGAGCAGTTCTTC.

The chain is built from TRBV7-6 and TRBJ1-4; the D gene is possibly TRBD1 (5 bases). Trimming pared 6 bases from V and 8 bases from J, leaving 16 bases between. This CDR3 contains 14 residues. Looked up from germline, CDR1 is SGHVS and CDR2 is FNYEAQ. CDR3 residues: CASRPGLAGEKLFF. The CDR3 DNA reads as TGTGCCAGCAGACCGGGGCTCGCAGGGGAAAAACTGTTTTTT.

This clone has only a few counts. The V and J genes are TRBV4-1 and TRBJ1-5; maybe TRBD1 (5 bases). The CDR3 runs to 15 residues. CDR1 MGHRA and CDR2 YSYEKL come from the germline V gene. The V end lost 4 bases, the J end lost 0 bases, and 10 bases lay between the germline ends. The CDR3 DNA sequence: TGCGCCAGCAGCCCCCCAGGGTATAGCAATCAGCCCCAGCATTTT. Residues: CASSPPGYSNQPQHF.

The CDR3 nucleotides read TGTGCCAGTAGTCCAGGGACAGCGGGAGGCAATGAGCAGTTCTTC. Residues: CASSPGTAGGNEQFF. V is TRBV19 and J is TRBJ2-1; 9 bases are shared with TRBD2. Germline CDR1 reads LNHDA; CDR2 reads SQIVND (reference sequence). This CDR3 is 15 amino acids long. The ends lost 5 bases at V and 6 bases at J; junction bases unmatched: 8.

This rearrangement joins TRBV27 to TRBJ1-2; D gene uncertain. There are 12 residues in the CDR3. Trimming left V 8 bases short and J 1 base short, with 8 bases between. CDR1 and CDR2 (germline): MNHEY, SMNVEV (reference sequence). In DNA form, the CDR3 reads TGTGCCAGCCGGGGTAATAACTATGGCTACACCTTC. Translating it yields CASRGNNYGYTF.

A word on this clone: Different DNA sequences within this sample yield the same CDR3. J is TRBJ1-1 and V is TRBV10-3, with D possibly matching TRBD1 (6 bases). Germline values: CDR1 ENHRY, CDR2 SYGVKD. Deletions cut 6 bases from V and 1 base from J, with 9 bases between. This CDR3 region has 13 residues. CDR3: CAIRDRPNTEAFF. The CDR3 DNA sequence: TGTGCCATCAGGGACAGACCGAACACTGAAGCTTTCTTT.

The chain has TRBV29-1 and TRBJ1-1; 8 bases are a match to TRBD1. V lost 7 bases, J lost 4 bases, and 5 bases stayed unmatched. The CDR3 sequence is 12 residues long. From germline, CDR1 is SQVTM and CDR2 ANQGSEA. CDR3 sequence (DNA): TGCAGCGCAGGGGGCTCGGTCACTGAAGCTTTCTTT. Protein sequence: CSAGGSVTEAFF.

This clone came up a few times. The V and J genes are TRBV6-5 and TRBJ2-6, with D uncertain. The CDR3 is 15 residues long. Deletions cut 5 bases from V and 0 bases from J, with 8 bases between. Germline V gene sequence: CDR1 MNHEY, CDR2 SVGAGI. CDR3 DNA: TGTGCCAGCAGTACCTTTTTCTCTGGGGCCAACGTCCTGACTTTC. It yields the protein CASSTFFSGANVLTF.

This chain joins TRBV7-3 and TRBJ2-6; D gene uncertain. Trimming shortened V by 5 bases and J by 0 bases, and 14 bases separated the two germline ends. This CDR3 has 17 residues. The germline CDR1 and CDR2 sequences are SGHTA and FQGTGA. The CDR3 sequence: CASSPTLSSSGANVLTF. The CDR3 coding sequence is TGTGCCAGCAGCCCAACCTTGTCATCCTCTGGGGCCAACGTCCTGACTTTC.

This clone was counted a few times. The chain combines TRBV2 with TRBJ1-1; D possibly corresponds to TRBD1 (5 bases). The length of the CDR3 is 15 residues. Germline assignment: CDR1 SNHLY and CDR2 FYNNEI. V was pared by 6 bases and J by 5 bases, with 19 bases between. This chain's CDR3 is CASSSVVLRGTEAFF. CDR3 DNA sequence: TGTGCCAGCAGCTCCGTGGTCCTCCGGGGGACTGAAGCTTTCTTT. The full variable domain, with the rest looked up from reference TRBV2 and TRBJ1-1, is EPEVTQTPSHQVTQMGQEVILRCVPISNHLYFYWYRQILGQKVEFLVSFYNNEISEKSEIFDDQFSVERPDGSNFTLKIRSTKLEDSAMYFCASSSVVLRGTEAFFGQGTRLTVV.

The CDR3 DNA sequence: TGTGCCATCAGTGAGGGTGAAGAGACCCAGTACTTC. This gives the protein CAISEGEETQYF. The V and J genes are TRBV10-3 and TRBJ2-5; no firm D call. This CDR3 region has 12 residues. Between the trimmed V and J ends, which lost 2 bases and 3 bases, there was a span of 4 bases. From germline, CDR1 is ENHRY and CDR2 SYGVKD.

The chain recombines TRBV5-6 with TRBJ2-1; perhaps D is TRBD1 or TRBD2 (5 bases each). Germline-derived CDR1 and CDR2 are SGHDT and YYEEEE. With 3 bases removed from V and 2 bases from J, the gap between germline ends came to 12 bases. The CDR3 extends over 15 amino acids. As DNA, the CDR3 is TGTGCCAGCAGCTACGGGGCTAGCCCCTACAATGAGCAGTTCTTC. It yields the protein CASSYGASPYNEQFF.

The chain has TRBV6-5 and TRBJ2-7; D unclear. Trimming shortened V by 6 bases and J by 3 bases, and 12 bases separated the two germline ends. CDR3 size: 13 residues. The germline V gene encodes CDR1 MNHEY and CDR2 SVGAGI. DNA of the CDR3: TGTGCCAGCAGAGGGAAGGGCTTCTACGAGCAGTACTTC. Its translation: CASRGKGFYEQYF.

The V and J genes are TRBV15 and TRBJ2-7; possible D gene TRBD1, 5 bases. V was clipped by 0 bases and J by 7 bases, with 22 bases between them. The CDR3 consists of 17 residues. Germline V gives CDR1 LNHNV, CDR2 YYDKDF (reference sequence). This CDR3 reads CATSREDGWQGIGEQYF. Here the CDR3 DNA reads TGTGCCACCAGCAGAGAAGACGGGTGGCAGGGAATAGGGGAGCAGTACTTC.

The chain uses TRBV6-1 and TRBJ1-5; 7 bases line up with TRBD1. The CDR3 totals 13 residues. From germline, CDR1 is MNHNS and CDR2 SASEGT. The V segment lost 5 bases and the J segment 9 bases; nucleotides outside the gene matches: 7. The CDR3 DNA reads as TGTGCCAGCAGTTTACAGGGGTGGCGGCCCCAGCATTTT. This codes for CASSLQGWRPQHF.

This clone has a handful of counts. This chain links TRBV9 with TRBJ1-3; D ambiguous. CDR3 length: 14 amino acids. Germline loops: CDR1 SGDLS, CDR2 YYNGEE. V lost 0 bases and J lost 4, with 8 bases in between. The CDR3: CASSVEVRGNTIYF. The CDR3 DNA reads as TGTGCCAGCAGCGTAGAAGTGCGGGGAAACACCATATATTTT.